This record looks at one T cell receptor (beta chain) sequence and its context. Its antigen is undetermined. The repertoire was sequenced with immunoSEQ multiplex PCR; TCRdb's copy has only in-frame clones and lacks some. The sample has 40,000 to 50,000 clones; approximately 86% are singletons. The V gene's germline CDR1 is GTSNPN and CDR2 SVGIG (reference sequence). V lost 0 bases and J lost 3, with 7 bases in between. The CDR3 consists of 13 residues. The data are from a study of OX40 agonist ivuxolimab in advanced cancers. Study results and limitations: On average, CD8+ T cells showed a greater number of expanded clones than CD4+. Dosing at 0.1 to 3.0 mg/kg was accompanied by clonal expansion of CD4+ and CD8+ blood T cells by week 6.

The rearrangement joins TRBV30 to TRBJ2-3; D is ambiguous. The source of this sequence is an adult with an advanced solid tumor such as melanoma, head and neck, liver or kidney cancer. Specimen: CD4+ or CD8+ T cells sorted from blood, collected in a trial of the OX40 agonist ivuxolimab. CDR3: CAWSVILTDTQYF. The CDR3 region has the DNA TGTGCCTGGAGTGTAATCCTTACAGATACGCAGTATTTT.